What follows describes a single TCR beta chain. Its antigen target is currently unknown. No base-level quality is on record; no much larger clone is a single base apart. Receptors were amplified or captured by the immunoSEQ multiplex PCR assay. In the paper's pipeline: A statistical classification framework was built to diagnose cytomegalovirus status from the catalog of TCR beta chain sequences. TCRdb retrieved this table from immuneACCESS and kept in-frame rearrangements only. Not all clones are present; in checked studies, unresolved V genes account for under half, and no reason is known for the remainder. D and trimming were read from the DNA, whereas the V and J calls and clone size are those reported in that table. The sample includes roughly 300,000 clones, with 88% observed a single time. The top ten constitute over 0.7% of the sample. The sample is drawn from a study of cytomegalovirus exposure and HLA in healthy donors (dated by TCRdb to 2017 to 2019). With regard to the full study: A later analysis indicated that the 120 or so validation repertoires were generated on the platform also employed for the 650 to 850 repertoires of the first cohort. Along with the roughly 670-subject first cohort, a separate validation cohort of about 110 different subjects was used. High-throughput TCR immunosequencing, statistical association of individual TCRs with disease status, and machine learning were combined to predict cytomegalovirus infection status. The study aimed to test whether cataloging public T cell receptors could reveal signatures of past pathogen exposure.

Summary of the overall study and its limitations: In a later analysis, TCRs clustered in the first cohort were found to also tend to co-occur in the approximately 120 validation repertoires, with about 94% of cluster scores above 0. A few of the identified cytomegalovirus-associated TCR beta chains were confirmed in vitro to be specific for cytomegalovirus antigens. While some public TCRs were present in many individuals, most TCR sequences turned up only very rarely across donors. The authors suggested that the approach could potentially be generalized to other disease states and immunological phenotypes. All 120 or so repertoires were used to score co-occurrence in the validation cohort in a later analysis, because that analysis had no HLA typing for the cohort. The study gave a list of 150 to 200 TCR beta chains associated with cytomegalovirus. The classifier was reported to diagnose cytomegalovirus status with high specificity and sensitivity in both the original and validation cohorts.

Separate from the roughly 650-subject first cohort, the validation cohort of around 130 subjects was the group to which the donors belonged. The germline V gene (reference sequence) specifies MNHEY as CDR1 and SMNVEV as CDR2. Counted from cysteine to phenylalanine, this CDR3 has 16 amino acids. Only the CDR3 portion is preserved as DNA: 48 bases, with reading frame beginning at the first base. V and J are truncated by 6 bases and 7 bases respectively, leaving an intervening sequence of 22 bases. Sequencing input: PBMCs. The V and J segments used are TRBV27 and TRBJ2-1, with the D gene not clear enough to name. The sequence derives from a woman younger than 30 in good health and CMV-seronegative. The nucleotide sequence is given as TGTGCCAGCAGGACCCCCCCACCTGTGGGCATAAATGAGCAGTTCTTC. It specifies CASRTPPPVGINEQFF.